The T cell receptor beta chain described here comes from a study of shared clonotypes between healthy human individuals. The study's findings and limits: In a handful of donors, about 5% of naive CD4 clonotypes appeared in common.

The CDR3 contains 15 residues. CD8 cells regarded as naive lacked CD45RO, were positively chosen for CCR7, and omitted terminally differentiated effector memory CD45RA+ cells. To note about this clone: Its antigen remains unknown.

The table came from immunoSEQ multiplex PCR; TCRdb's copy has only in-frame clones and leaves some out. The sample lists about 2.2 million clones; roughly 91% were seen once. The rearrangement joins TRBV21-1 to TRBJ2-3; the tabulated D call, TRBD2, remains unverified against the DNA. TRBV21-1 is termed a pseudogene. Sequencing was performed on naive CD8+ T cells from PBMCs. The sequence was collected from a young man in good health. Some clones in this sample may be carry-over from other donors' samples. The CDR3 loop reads CARIADSLLPDTQYF. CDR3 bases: TGTGCCAGGATTGCGGACTCACTCTTGCCCGATACGCAGTATTTT.